This record looks at one T cell receptor beta chain sequence and its context. The record originates from a study of control samples from healthy donors and cancer patients. Clones were sequenced by immunoSEQ multiplex PCR, and TCRdb holds only the in-frame ones, with some missing. The table shows about 120,000 clones, with about 89% occurring only once. Germline-derived CDR1 and CDR2 are SGHAT and FQNNGV. V shed 5 bases, J shed 5 bases, and the junction held 2 bases outside the gene matches. This CDR3 spans 13 amino acids. Specimen: blood. This clonotype was obtained from a man in his fifties in good health. J is TRBJ1-1 and V is TRBV11-2; 10 bases map to TRBD1. The CDR3 DNA reads as TGTGCCAGCAGCCGGGACAGGGGTACTGAAGCTTTCTTT. Protein: CASSRDRGTEAFF.